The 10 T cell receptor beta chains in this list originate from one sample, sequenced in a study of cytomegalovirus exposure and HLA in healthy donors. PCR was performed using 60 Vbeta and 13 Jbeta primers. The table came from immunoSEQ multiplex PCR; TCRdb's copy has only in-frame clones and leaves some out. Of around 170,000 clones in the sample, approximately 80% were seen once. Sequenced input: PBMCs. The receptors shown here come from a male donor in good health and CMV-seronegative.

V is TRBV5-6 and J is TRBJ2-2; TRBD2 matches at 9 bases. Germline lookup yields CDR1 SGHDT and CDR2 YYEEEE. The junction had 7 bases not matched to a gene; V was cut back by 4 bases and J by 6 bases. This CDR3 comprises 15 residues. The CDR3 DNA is TGTGCCAGCAGCAGGAGCGGGGGGCGAGCCGGGGAGCTGTTTTTT. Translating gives CASSRSGGRAGELFF.

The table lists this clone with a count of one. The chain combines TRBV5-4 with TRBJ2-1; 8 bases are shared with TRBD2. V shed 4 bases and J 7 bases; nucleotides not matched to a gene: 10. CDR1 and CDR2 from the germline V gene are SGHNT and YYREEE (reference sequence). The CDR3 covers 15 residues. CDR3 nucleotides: TGTGCCAGCAGCCGACTAGCGTCAATGCTAAATGAGCAGTTCTTC. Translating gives CASSRLASMLNEQFF.

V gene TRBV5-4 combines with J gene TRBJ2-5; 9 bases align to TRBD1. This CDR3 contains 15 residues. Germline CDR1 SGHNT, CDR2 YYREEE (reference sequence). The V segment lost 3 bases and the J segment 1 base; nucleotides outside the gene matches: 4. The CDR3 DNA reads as TGTGCCAGCAGCTCCCCGGGACAGGGCCAAGAGACCCAGTACTTC. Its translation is CASSSPGQGQETQYF.

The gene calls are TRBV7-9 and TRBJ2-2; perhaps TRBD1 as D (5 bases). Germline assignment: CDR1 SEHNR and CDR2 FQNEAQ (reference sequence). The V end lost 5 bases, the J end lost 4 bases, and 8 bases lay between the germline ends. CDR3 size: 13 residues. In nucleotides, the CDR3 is TGTGCCAGCAGCCCGACAGTCACCGGGGAGCTGTTTTTT. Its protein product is CASSPTVTGELFF.

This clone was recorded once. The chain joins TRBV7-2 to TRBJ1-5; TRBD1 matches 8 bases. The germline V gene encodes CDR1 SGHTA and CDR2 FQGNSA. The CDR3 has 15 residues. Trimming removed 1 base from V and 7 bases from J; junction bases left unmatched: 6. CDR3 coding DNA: TGTGCCAGCAGCTTAGTTTCAGGGGGCGACCAGCCCCAGCATTTT. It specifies CASSLVSGGDQPQHF.

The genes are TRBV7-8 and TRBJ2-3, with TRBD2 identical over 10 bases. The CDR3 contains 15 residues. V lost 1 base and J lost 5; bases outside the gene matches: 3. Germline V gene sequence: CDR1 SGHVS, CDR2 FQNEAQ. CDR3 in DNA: TGTGCCAGCAGCTTAGTAACTAGCGGGGTAGATACGCAGTATTTT. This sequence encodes CASSLVTSGVDTQYF.

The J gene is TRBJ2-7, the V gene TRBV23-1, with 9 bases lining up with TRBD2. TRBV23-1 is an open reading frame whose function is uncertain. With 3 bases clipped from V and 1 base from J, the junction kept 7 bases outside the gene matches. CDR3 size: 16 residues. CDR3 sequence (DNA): TGCGCCAGCAGTCAGCTAGCGGGACTTCTTTCCTACGAGCAGTACTTC. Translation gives CASSQLAGLLSYEQYF.

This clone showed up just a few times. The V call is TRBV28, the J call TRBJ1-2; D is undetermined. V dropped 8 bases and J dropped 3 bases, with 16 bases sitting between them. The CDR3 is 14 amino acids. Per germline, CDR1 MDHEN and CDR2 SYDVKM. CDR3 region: CASLLGGRDYGYTF. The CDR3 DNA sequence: TGTGCCAGCCTCCTCGGCGGGAGGGACTATGGCTACACCTTC.

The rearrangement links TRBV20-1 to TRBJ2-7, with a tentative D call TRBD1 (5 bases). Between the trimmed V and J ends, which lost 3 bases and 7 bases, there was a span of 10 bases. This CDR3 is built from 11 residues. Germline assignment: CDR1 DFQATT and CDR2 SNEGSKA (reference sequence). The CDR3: CSASRVGEQYF. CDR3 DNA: TGCAGTGCTAGCAGGGTAGGGGAGCAGTACTTC.

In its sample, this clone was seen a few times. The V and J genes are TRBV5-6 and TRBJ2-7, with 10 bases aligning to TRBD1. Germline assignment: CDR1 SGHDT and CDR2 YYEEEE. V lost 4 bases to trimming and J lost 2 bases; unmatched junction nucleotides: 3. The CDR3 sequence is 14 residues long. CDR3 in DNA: TGTGCCAGCAGCCCCGGACAGGGGGCCTACGAGCAGTACTTC. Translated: CASSPGQGAYEQYF.